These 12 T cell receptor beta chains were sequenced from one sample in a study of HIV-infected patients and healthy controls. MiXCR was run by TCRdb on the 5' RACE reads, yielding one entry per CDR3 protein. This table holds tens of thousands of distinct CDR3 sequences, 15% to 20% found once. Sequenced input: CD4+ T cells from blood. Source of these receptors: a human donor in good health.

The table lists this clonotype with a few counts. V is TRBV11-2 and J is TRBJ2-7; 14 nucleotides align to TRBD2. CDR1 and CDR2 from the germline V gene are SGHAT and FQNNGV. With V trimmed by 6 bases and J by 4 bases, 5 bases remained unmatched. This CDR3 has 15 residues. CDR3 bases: TGTGCCAGCAGTCGGACTAGCGGGGGGCCTTACGAGCAGTACTTC. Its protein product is CASSRTSGGPYEQYF.

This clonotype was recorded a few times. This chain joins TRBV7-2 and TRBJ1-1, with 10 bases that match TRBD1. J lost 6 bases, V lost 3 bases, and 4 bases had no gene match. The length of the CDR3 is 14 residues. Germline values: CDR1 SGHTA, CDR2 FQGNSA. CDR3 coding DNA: TGTGCCAGCAGCTTCTCGGACAGGGGGGCTGAAGCTTTCTTT. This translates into CASSFSDRGAEAFF.

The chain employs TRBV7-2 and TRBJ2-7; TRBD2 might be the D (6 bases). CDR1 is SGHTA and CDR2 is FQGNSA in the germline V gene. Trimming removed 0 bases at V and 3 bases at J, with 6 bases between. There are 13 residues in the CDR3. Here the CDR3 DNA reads TGTGCCAGCAGCTTAGCGGAGGGCTACGAGCAGTACTTC. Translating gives CASSLAEGYEQYF. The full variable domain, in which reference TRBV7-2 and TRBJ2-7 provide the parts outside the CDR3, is GAGVSQSPSNKVTEKGKDVELRCDPISGHTALYWYRQSLGQGLEFLIYFQGNSAPDKSGLPSDRFSAERTGGSVSTLTIQRTQQEDSAVYLCASSLAEGYEQYFGPGTRLTVT.

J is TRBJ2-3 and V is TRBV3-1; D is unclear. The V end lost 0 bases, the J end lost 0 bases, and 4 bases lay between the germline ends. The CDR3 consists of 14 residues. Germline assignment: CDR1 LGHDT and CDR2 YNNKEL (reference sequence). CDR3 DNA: TGTGCCAGCAGCCAAGATCATAGCACAGATACGCAGTATTTT. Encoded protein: CASSQDHSTDTQYF.

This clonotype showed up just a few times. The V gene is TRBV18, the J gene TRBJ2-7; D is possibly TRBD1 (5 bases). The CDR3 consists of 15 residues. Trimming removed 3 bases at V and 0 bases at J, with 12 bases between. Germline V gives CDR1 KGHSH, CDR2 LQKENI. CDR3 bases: TGTGCCAGCTCACCGTCGGCAGGGCGCTCCTACGAGCAGTACTTC. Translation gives CASSPSAGRSYEQYF.

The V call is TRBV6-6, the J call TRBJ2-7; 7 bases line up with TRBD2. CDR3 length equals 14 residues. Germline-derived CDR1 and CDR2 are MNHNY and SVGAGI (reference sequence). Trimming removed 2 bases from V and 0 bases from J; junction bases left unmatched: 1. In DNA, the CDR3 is TGTGCCAGCAGTTACGCGGGAGACTCCTACGAGCAGTACTTC. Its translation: CASSYAGDSYEQYF.

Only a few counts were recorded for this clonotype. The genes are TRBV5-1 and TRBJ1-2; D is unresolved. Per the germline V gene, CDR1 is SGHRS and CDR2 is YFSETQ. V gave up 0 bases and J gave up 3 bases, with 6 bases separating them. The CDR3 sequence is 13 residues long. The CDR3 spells CASSLDMHYGYTF. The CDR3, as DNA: TGCGCCAGCAGCTTGGACATGCACTATGGCTACACCTTC.

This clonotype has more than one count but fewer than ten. The CDR3 loop is CASSLLPAVQFF. CDR3 coding DNA: TGTGCCAGCAGTTTGCTACCCGCAGTGCAGTTCTTC. V gene TRBV12-3 or TRBV12-4 combines with J gene TRBJ2-1; D ambiguous. V lost 3 bases and J 12 bases, leaving 12 bases between the germline ends. The CDR3 runs 12 residues.

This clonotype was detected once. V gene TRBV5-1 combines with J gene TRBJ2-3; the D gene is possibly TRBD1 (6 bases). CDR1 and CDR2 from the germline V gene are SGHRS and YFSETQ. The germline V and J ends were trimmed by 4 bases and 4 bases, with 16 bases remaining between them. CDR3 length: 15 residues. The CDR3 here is CASSLTGTTADTQYF. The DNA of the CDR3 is TGCGCCAGCAGCCTAACTGGGACAACGGCAGATACGCAGTATTTT.

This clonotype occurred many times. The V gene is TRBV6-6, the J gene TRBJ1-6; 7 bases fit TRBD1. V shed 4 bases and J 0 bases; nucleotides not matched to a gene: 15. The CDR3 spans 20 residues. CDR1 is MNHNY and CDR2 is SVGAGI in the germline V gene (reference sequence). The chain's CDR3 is CASSWSGTSGQSSYNSPLHF. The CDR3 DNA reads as TGTGCCAGCAGTTGGTCGGGGACTTCGGGACAGAGCTCCTATAATTCACCCCTCCACTTT.

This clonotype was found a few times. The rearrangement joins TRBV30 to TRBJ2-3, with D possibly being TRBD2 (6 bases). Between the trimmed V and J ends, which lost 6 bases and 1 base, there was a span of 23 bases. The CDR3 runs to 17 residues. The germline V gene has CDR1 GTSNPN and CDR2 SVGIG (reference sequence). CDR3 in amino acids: CACTQTFWGLGTDTQYF. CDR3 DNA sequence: TGTGCCTGCACCCAGACTTTCTGGGGACTGGGCACAGATACGCAGTATTTT.

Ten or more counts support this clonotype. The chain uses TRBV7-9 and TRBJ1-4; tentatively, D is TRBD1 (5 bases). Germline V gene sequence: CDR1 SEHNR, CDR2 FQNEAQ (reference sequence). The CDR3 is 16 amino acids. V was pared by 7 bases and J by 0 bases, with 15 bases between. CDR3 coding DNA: TGTGCCAGCAACCATGACGGGGCCCCAACTAATGAAAAACTGTTTTTT. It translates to CASNHDGAPTNEKLFF.